This T cell receptor (beta chain) was identified in a study of T cells after yellow fever vaccination. Whole-study results and caveats: Peaking faster, on day 5 versus 15, the secondary response was nonetheless weaker.

The sample holds a few counts of this clonotype. TCR cDNA was made by 5'RACE template switching, adding a universal primer site and UMIs. TCRdb ran MiXCR on the 5' RACE reads and lists one entry per CDR3 protein. The table includes approximately 90,000 distinct CDR3 sequences, roughly 15% detected once. The germline V and J ends were trimmed by 4 bases and 2 bases, with 17 bases remaining between them. From germline, CDR1 is SQVTM and CDR2 ANQGSEA. The length of the CDR3 is 15 residues. The material was CD8+ T cells not binding an NS4B(214-222) dextramer, sorted from PBMCs, obtained roughly 20 days after the first yellow fever vaccination. The chain combines TRBV29-1 with TRBJ1-1; maybe TRBD1 (6 bases). The sequence was collected from a man aged 18-30 years who received the YFV17D yellow fever vaccine. Written as DNA, the CDR3 is TGCAGCGTTGGTCCACAGGGATCGGAAAACACTGAAGCTTTCTTT. This codes for CSVGPQGSENTEAFF.